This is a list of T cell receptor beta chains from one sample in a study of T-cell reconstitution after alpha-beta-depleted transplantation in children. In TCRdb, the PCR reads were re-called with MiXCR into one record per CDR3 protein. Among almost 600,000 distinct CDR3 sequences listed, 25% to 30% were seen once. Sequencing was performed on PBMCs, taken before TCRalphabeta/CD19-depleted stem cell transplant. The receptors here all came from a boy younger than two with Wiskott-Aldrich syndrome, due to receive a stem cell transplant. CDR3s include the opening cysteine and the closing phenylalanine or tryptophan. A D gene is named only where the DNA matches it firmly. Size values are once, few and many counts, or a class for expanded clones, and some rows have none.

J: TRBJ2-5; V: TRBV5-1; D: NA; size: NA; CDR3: CASSLRQEKKETQYF; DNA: TGCGCCAGCAGCTTGAGACAGGAGAAAAAAGAGACCCAGTACTTC
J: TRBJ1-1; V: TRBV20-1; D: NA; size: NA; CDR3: CSARGTGRPKAFF; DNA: TGCAGTGCTAGAGGGACCGGACGACCCAAAGCTTTCTTT
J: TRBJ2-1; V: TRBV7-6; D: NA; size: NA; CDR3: CASSLGHFSTYNEQFF; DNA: TGTGCCAGCAGCTTAGGACACTTTTCCACTTACAATGAGCAGTTCTTC
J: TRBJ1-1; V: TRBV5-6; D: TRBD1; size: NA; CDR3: CASSLVGQGPDTEAFF; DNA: TGTGCCAGCAGCTTGGTGGGACAGGGGCCGGACACTGAAGCTTTCTTT
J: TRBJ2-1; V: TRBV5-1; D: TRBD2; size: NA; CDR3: CASSLSISGIGDEQFF; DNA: TGCGCCAGCAGCTTGTCGATTAGCGGGATAGGCGATGAGCAGTTCTTC
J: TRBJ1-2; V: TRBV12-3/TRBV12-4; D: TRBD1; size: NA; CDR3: CASSFGTGAGGYTF; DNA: TGTGCCAGCAGTTTTGGAACAGGGGCGGGTGGCTACACCTTC
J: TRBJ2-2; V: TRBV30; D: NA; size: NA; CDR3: CAWSPPRSGPNTGELFF; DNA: TGTGCCTGGAGTCCCCCTCGTAGCGGACCCAACACCGGGGAGCTGTTTTTT
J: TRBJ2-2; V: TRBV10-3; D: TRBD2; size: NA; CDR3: CAIAGGEGELFF; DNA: TGTGCCATCGCGGGGGGAGAAGGGGAGCTGTTTTTT
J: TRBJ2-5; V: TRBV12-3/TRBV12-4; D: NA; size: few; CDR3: CASSFETRETQYF; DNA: TGTGCCAGCAGTTTCGAGACTAGGGAGACCCAGTACTTC
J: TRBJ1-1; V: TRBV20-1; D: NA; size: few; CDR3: CSARDPRPAEAFF; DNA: TGCAGTGCTAGAGATCCAAGACCGGCTGAAGCTTTCTTT
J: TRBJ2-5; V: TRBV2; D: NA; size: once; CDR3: CASSEADRGRF; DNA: TGTGCCAGCAGTGAAGCGGACCGGGGCCGCTTC
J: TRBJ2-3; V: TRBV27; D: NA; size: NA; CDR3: CASTERLQGTQYF; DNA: TGTGCCAGCACCGAGCGACTCCAGGGTACGCAGTATTTT
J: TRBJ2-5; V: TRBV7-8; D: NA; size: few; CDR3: CASSLVRSSETQYF; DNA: TGTGCCAGCAGCTTAGTCCGTAGTTCAGAGACCCAGTACTTC
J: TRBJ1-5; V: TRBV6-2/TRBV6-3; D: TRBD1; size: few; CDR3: CASGDRANQPQHF; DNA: TGTGCCAGCGGGGACAGGGCCAATCAGCCCCAGCATTTT